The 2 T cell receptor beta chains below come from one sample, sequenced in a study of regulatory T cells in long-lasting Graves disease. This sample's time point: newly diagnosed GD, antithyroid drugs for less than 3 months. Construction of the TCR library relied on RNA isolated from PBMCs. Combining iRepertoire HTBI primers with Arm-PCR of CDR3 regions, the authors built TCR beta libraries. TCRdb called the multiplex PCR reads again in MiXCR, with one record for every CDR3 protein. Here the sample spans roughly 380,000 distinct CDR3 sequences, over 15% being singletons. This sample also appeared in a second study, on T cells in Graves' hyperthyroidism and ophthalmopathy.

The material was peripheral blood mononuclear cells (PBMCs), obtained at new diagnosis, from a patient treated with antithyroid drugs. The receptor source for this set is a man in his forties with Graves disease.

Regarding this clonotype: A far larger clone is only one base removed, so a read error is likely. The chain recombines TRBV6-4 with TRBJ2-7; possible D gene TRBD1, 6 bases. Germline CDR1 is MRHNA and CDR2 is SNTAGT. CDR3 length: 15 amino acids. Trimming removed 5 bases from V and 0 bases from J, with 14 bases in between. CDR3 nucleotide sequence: TGTGCCAGCAGTCTCACAGGGCACCCCTCCTACGAGCAGTACTTC. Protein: CASSLTGHPSYEQYF.

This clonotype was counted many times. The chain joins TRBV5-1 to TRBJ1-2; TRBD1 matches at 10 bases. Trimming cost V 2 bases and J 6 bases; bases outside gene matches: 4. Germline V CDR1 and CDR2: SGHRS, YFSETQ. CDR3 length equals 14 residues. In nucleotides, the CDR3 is TGCGCCAGCAGCTTACCAGACAGGGGGCATGGCTACACCTTC. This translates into CASSLPDRGHGYTF. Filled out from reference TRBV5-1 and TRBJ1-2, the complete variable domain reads KAGVTQTPRYLIKTRGQQVTLSCSPISGHRSVSWYQQTPGQGLQFLFEYFSETQRNKGNFPGRFSGRQFSNSRSEMNVSTLELGDSALYLCASSLPDRGHGYTFGSGTRLTVV.